This entry lists 6 T cell receptor beta chains sequenced from one sample in a study of CD8 T cells in ankylosing spondylitis. A single record per CDR3 protein comes from TCRdb applying MiXCR to the 5' RACE reads. The table shows about 110,000 distinct CDR3 sequences, with about 25% occurring only once. The sequenced sample consisted of synovial fluid, either unsorted or a sorted T cell fraction (not recorded which). These receptors came from a male donor with ankylosing spondylitis.

The sample holds a few counts of this clonotype. V is TRBV10-3 and J is TRBJ2-7, with D possibly being TRBD1 or TRBD2 (5 bases each). The CDR3 extends over 16 amino acids. CDR1 is ENHRY, CDR2 SYGVKD, per germline. V lost 6 bases to trimming and J lost 0 bases, with 18 bases between them. The CDR3 is CAISPGAGYSSYEQYV. The DNA for the CDR3 is TGTGCCATCAGCCCCGGGGCAGGTTATAGCTCCTACGAGCAGTACGTC.

The chain employs TRBV20-1 and TRBJ2-7; a weak D match, TRBD2 (5 bases). V was cut by 0 bases and J by 2 bases, with 14 bases left in between. The CDR3 runs to 15 residues. Germline values: CDR1 DFQATT, CDR2 SNEGSKA (reference sequence). The CDR3 region has the DNA TGCAGTGCTAGAGATCCCGGAAGAGGGACCTACGAGCAGTACTTC. Translation gives CSARDPGRGTYEQYF.

This clonotype was observed a handful of times. The V gene is TRBV2, the J gene TRBJ2-3; D gene ambiguous. The V and J ends lost 7 bases and 4 bases respectively, with 15 bases between them. CDR1 SNHLY and CDR2 FYNNEI come from the germline V gene. This CDR3 has 14 amino acids. CDR3 amino acids: CASTEALIPDTQYF. As DNA, the CDR3 is TGTGCCAGCACGGAAGCTTTGATACCAGATACGCAGTATTTT.

J is TRBJ2-6 and V is TRBV10-2; D is ambiguous. V dropped 6 bases and J dropped 2 bases, with 11 bases sitting between them. The CDR3 is 15 amino acids. In germline, CDR1 is WSHSY, CDR2 SAAADI. CDR3 nucleotide sequence: TGCGCCAGCAGCTGGACGGGCCCTGGGGCCAACGTCCTGACTTTC. As protein: CASSWTGPGANVLTF.

This clonotype was observed a handful of times. This chain links TRBV5-1 with TRBJ1-4; weak D call: TRBD1 (5 bases). The V gene lost 3 bases and the J gene lost 3 bases, with 15 bases spanning the gap. From germline, CDR1 is SGHRS and CDR2 YFSETQ. This CDR3 spans 16 amino acids. The DNA for the CDR3 is TGCGCCAGCAGCTCTGGCCGGGGCAAGGCTAATGAAAAACTGTTTTTT. Protein sequence: CASSSGRGKANEKLFF.

This clonotype has more than one count but fewer than ten. J is TRBJ2-7 and V is TRBV18; 12 positions agree with TRBD2. J gave up 6 bases and V 0 bases, and 15 bases lay outside the gene matches. The length of the CDR3 is 19 residues. Germline V lookup: CDR1 KGHSH, CDR2 LQKENI. CDR3 region: CASSPPRGGETSGRGEQYF. CDR3 bases: TGTGCCAGCTCACCACCGCGGGGGGGAGAGACTAGCGGGAGAGGCGAGCAGTACTTC.